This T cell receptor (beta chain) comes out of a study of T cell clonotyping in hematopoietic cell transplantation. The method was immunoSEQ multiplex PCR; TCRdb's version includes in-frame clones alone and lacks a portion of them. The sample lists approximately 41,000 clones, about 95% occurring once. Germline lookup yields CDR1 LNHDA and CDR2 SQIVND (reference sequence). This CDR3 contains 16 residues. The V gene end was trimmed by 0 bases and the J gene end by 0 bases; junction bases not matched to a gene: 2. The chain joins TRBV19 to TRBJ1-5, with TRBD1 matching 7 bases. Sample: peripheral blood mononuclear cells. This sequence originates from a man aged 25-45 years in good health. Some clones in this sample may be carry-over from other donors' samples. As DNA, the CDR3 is TGTGCCAGTAGTATAGAAGGGGGCTATAGCAATCAGCCCCAGCATTTT. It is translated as CASSIEGGYSNQPQHF.